This TCR beta chain was identified during a study of neurological immune-mediated disorders. The cDNA was produced through 5'RACE with 10-nucleotide random UMIs. Every sequencing run generated in excess of 180 million TCR-beta sequences. These sequences covered 15-18 subjects. A single record per CDR3 protein comes from TCRdb applying MiXCR to the 5' RACE reads. The sample consists of tens of thousands of distinct CDR3 sequences, roughly 15% of them appearing once. Germline CDR1 reads DFQATT; CDR2 reads SNEGSKA (reference sequence). The junction had 12 bases not matched to a gene; V was cut back by 3 bases and J by 1 base. The CDR3 has 16 amino acids. This clonotype is categorized as medium-sized. It was from 2 million PBMCs stored at -80 C that the unsorted libraries were obtained.

The J gene is TRBJ2-7, the V gene TRBV20-1; 7 positions match TRBD2. This TCR came from a woman between 45 and 60 years old with HTLV-1-associated myelopathy (HAM/TSP). The specimen sequenced was PBMCs. The CDR3, as DNA: TGCAGTGCTAGCTTCCCCCAACTAGCGACTTCCTACGAGCAGTACTTC. It encodes CSASFPQLATSYEQYF.